This T cell receptor beta chain was sequenced for a study of blood T cell repertoires in COVID-19. Looking at the study overall: COVID-19 samples collected from the United States, Italy and Spain covered acute and convalescent phases.

Per the authors' pipeline: Amplifying reference gene primers gave estimates of nucleated cell counts. Profiling relied on immunoSEQ multiplex PCR, and the TCRdb table lists in-frame clones only, not all of them. D and trimming were read from the DNA, whereas the V and J calls and clone size are those reported in that table. The sample contains tens of thousands of clones, approximately 79% of which appear only once. From germline, CDR1 is LGHNA and CDR2 YSLEER. Trimming removed 2 bases at V and 4 bases at J, with 11 bases between. This CDR3 comprises 15 residues. This TCR was recovered from a human donor in a cohort sampled during active COVID-19. The V and J genes are TRBV4-3 and TRBJ2-2; no clear D. Sequences were obtained from peripheral blood. As DNA, the CDR3 is TGCGCCAGCAGCCAATCTCGGGTCAGCACCGGGGAGCTGTTTTTT. This codes for CASSQSRVSTGELFF.